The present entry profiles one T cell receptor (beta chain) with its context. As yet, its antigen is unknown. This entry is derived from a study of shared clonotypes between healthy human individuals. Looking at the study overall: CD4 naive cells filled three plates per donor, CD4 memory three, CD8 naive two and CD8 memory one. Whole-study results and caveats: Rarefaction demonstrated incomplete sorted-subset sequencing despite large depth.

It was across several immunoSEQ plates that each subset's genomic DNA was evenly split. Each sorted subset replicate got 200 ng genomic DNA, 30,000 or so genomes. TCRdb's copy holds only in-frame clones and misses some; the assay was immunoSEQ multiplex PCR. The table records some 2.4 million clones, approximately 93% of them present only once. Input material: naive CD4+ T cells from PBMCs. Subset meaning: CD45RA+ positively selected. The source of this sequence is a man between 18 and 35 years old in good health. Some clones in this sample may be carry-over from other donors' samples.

CDR3 loop: CASSLARTHYEQYF. The CDR3 DNA is TGTGCCAGCAGCTTAGCTCGGACCCACTACGAGCAGTACTTC. This chain connects TRBV11-2 to TRBJ2-7; D ambiguous. Germline CDR1 is SGHAT and CDR2 is FQNNGV. The CDR3 has 14 amino acids. V gave up 1 base and J gave up 3 bases, with 10 bases separating them.